These 20 T cell receptor beta chains were sequenced from one sample in a study of blood T cell repertoires in COVID-19. Only in-frame clones appear in the TCRdb table, and some are missing; sequencing was by immunoSEQ multiplex PCR. Of about 50,000 clones in the sample, approximately 85% were seen once. The sample comprised peripheral blood. These receptors all stem from a human donor in a cohort sampled during active COVID-19.

This clone has just one count. The chain joins TRBV29-1 to TRBJ2-7, with 11 bases lining up with TRBD1. After removal of 6 bases from V and 4 bases from J, the junction contained 5 bases not matched to a gene. The CDR3 totals 13 residues. Germline loops: CDR1 SQVTM, CDR2 ANQGSEA. CDR3 loop: CSVPGQGEYEQYF. CDR3 bases: TGCAGCGTACCGGGACAGGGGGAGTACGAGCAGTACTTC.

The chain carries TRBV6-6 and TRBJ2-6; D remains ambiguous. Per germline, CDR1 MNHNY and CDR2 SVGAGI (reference sequence). V was clipped by 0 bases and J by 1 base, with 4 bases between them. This CDR3 is built from 15 residues. CDR3 region: CASSYSISGANVLTF. CDR3 in DNA: TGTGCCAGCAGTTACTCTATTTCTGGGGCCAACGTCCTGACTTTC.

This clone is a singleton in its sample. The V call is TRBV11-2, the J call TRBJ2-2; 7 nucleotides agree with TRBD1. CDR3 size: 14 residues. CDR1 is SGHAT, CDR2 FQNNGV, per germline. V gave up 3 bases and J gave up 7 bases; unmatched junction bases: 5. CDR3 sequence reads: CASSLTGNNGELFF. CDR3 coding DNA: TGTGCCAGCAGCTTGACAGGGAATAACGGGGAGCTGTTTTTT.

This clone was observed a handful of times. DNA for the CDR3: TGTGCCAGTAGTCCGCGGGATGTCAATTCACCCCTCCACTTT. Translation gives CASSPRDVNSPLHF. V is TRBV19 and J is TRBJ1-6; no clear D. The CDR3 length is 14 residues. Germline lookup yields CDR1 LNHDA and CDR2 SQIVND (reference sequence). V lost 5 bases and J lost 7, with 12 bases in between.

V and J are TRBV7-2 and TRBJ2-1; 7 bases are shared with TRBD2. Trimming removed 6 bases from V and 4 bases from J; junction bases left unmatched: 3. This CDR3 is built from 13 residues. Germline V gene data show CDR1 as SGHTA and CDR2 as FQGNSA. CDR3: CASSIAGYNEQFF. CDR3 bases: TGTGCCAGCAGTATAGCGGGTTACAATGAGCAGTTCTTC.

The CDR3 sequence: CASSVGQEQETQYF. The CDR3 nucleotides read TGTGCCAGCAGCGTGGGACAGGAACAAGAGACCCAGTACTTC. The gene calls are TRBV9 and TRBJ2-5, with TRBD1 matching over 8 bases. The germline gives CDR1 SGDLS, CDR2 YYNGEE. J lost 2 bases, V lost 2 bases, and 2 bases had no gene match. The CDR3 loop spans 14 amino acids.

V usage is TRBV18 and J usage is TRBJ1-1, with D maybe TRBD1 (5 bases). Looked up from germline, CDR1 is KGHSH and CDR2 is LQKENI. V was cut by 3 bases and J by 5 bases, with 13 bases left in between. This CDR3 is built from 14 residues. CDR3 residues: CASSPSQGETEAFF. CDR3 coding DNA: TGTGCCAGCTCACCTTCGCAGGGCGAGACTGAAGCTTTCTTT.

This chain's CDR3 is CASSFPSGSYNEQFF. In nucleotides, the CDR3 is TGTGCCAGCAGTTTTCCCAGCGGGTCCTACAATGAGCAGTTCTTC. The chain couples TRBV28 to TRBJ2-1; tentative D call: TRBD2 (6 bases). V was cut by 3 bases and J by 1 base, with 10 bases left in between. CDR3 size: 15 residues. Germline CDR1 reads MDHEN; CDR2 reads SYDVKM.

The chain carries TRBV29-1 and TRBJ2-3, with 7 bases identical to TRBD1. The J segment lost 3 bases and the V segment lost 7 bases, leaving 4 bases of the junction unmatched. CDR1 SQVTM and CDR2 ANQGSEA come from the germline V gene. The CDR3 loop spans 12 amino acids. The CDR3 DNA reads as TGCAGCGCAGACAGGGTTACAGATACGCAGTATTTT. Residues: CSADRVTDTQYF.

The chain is built from TRBV15 and TRBJ1-3; D unresolved. The CDR3 loop spans 19 amino acids. Trimming removed 0 bases from V and 4 bases from J, with 22 bases in between. Germline values: CDR1 LNHNV, CDR2 YYDKDF (reference sequence). The CDR3 bases are TGTGCCACCAGCAGAGATTTTCCGAACCAGGAGGGTTCGGGAAACACCATATATTTT. Amino acid sequence: CATSRDFPNQEGSGNTIYF.

The chain uses TRBV9 and TRBJ2-1, with TRBD2 as a possible D gene (6 bases). The CDR3 totals 15 residues. CDR1 is SGDLS and CDR2 is YYNGEE in the germline V gene. V gave up 0 bases and J gave up 2 bases, with 9 bases separating them. CDR3 DNA sequence: TGTGCCAGCAGCGTAGGCGGGAACGCCTACAATGAGCAGTTCTTC. Its translation: CASSVGGNAYNEQFF. Using reference TRBV9 and TRBJ2-1 for the parts outside the CDR3, the full variable domain is DSGVTQTPKHLITATGQRVTLRCSPRSGDLSVYWYQQSLDQGLQFLIQYYNGEERAKGNILERFSAQQFPDLHSELNLSSLELGDSALYFCASSVGGNAYNEQFFGPGTRLTVL.

The rearrangement uses TRBV6-6 and TRBJ2-2; 12 nucleotides align to TRBD1. The CDR3 consists of 16 residues. Germline V gives CDR1 MNHNY, CDR2 SVGAGI (reference sequence). V shed 6 bases and J 5 bases; nucleotides not matched to a gene: 7. CDR3 sequence (DNA): TGTGCCAGCAGCGCCCGGGACAGGGGGCTTACCGGGGAGCTGTTTTTT. This translates into CASSARDRGLTGELFF.

This sequence joins TRBV3-1 (or the pseudogene TRBV3-2) and TRBJ2-2; 7 bases line up with TRBD2. Germline V CDR1 and CDR2: LGHDT, YNNKEL (reference sequence). The CDR3 length is 15 residues. The junction had 8 bases not matched to a gene; V was cut back by 1 base and J by 9 bases. CDR3 region: CASSQVTSRERELFF. The CDR3 DNA reads TGTGCCAGCAGCCAAGTTACTTCGCGGGAGAGGGAGCTGTTTTTT.

This clone was found once. The rearrangement links TRBV28 to TRBJ2-5; 8 positions match TRBD1. From germline, CDR1 is MDHEN and CDR2 SYDVKM. The CDR3 consists of 14 residues. The V and J ends lost 2 bases and 9 bases, in that order; junction bases with no gene match: 8. This CDR3 is CASSLQGAGRAQYF. CDR3 nucleotides: TGTGCCAGCAGTTTACAGGGGGCTGGAAGGGCCCAGTACTTC.

The CDR3 nucleotides are TGTGCCAGCAGCGACCCCGGGACAGGATCTTACGAGCAGTACTTC. It specifies CASSDPGTGSYEQYF. J is TRBJ2-7 and V is TRBV2; 8 nucleotides agree with TRBD1. In germline, CDR1 is SNHLY, CDR2 FYNNEI. Losses at the gene ends were 6 bases for V and 4 bases for J; bases not matched to a gene: 11. The CDR3 is 15 residues long.

The chain is built from TRBV18 and TRBJ1-5; unclear D gene. The germline V gene encodes CDR1 KGHSH and CDR2 LQKENI. Trimming removed 2 bases at V and 4 bases at J, with 6 bases between. The CDR3 consists of 13 residues. The CDR3 DNA follows: TGTGCCAGCTCACCAGGGGAGAATCAGCCCCAGCATTTT. Translated, it gives CASSPGENQPQHF.

The chain couples TRBV7-3 to TRBJ2-1, with TRBD1 identical over 8 bases. The length of the CDR3 is 14 residues. V gave up 5 bases and J gave up 3 bases; unmatched junction bases: 3. Germline V lookup: CDR1 SGHTA, CDR2 FQGTGA. The CDR3 loop reads CASSPGQGYNEQFF. CDR3 nucleotide sequence: TGTGCCAGCAGCCCCGGACAGGGCTACAATGAGCAGTTCTTC. The variable domain in full, with the rest retrieved from reference TRBV7-3 and TRBJ2-1, is GAGVSQTPSNKVTEKGKYVELRCDPISGHTALYWYRQSLGQGPEFLIYFQGTGAADDSGLPNDRFFAVRPEGSVSTLKIQRTERGDSAVYLCASSPGQGYNEQFFGPGTRLTVL.

The chain uses TRBV4-2 and TRBJ1-4; no definite D call. Trimming stripped 4 bases from V and 0 bases from J, with 9 bases between. The V gene's germline CDR1 is LGHNA and CDR2 YNFKEQ. The CDR3 covers 15 residues. CDR3 residues: CASSRLTSTNEKLFF. As DNA, the CDR3 is TGTGCCAGCAGCCGTCTCACATCAACTAATGAAAAACTGTTTTTT.

This chain connects TRBV12-3 or TRBV12-4 to TRBJ2-5, with 8 positions matching TRBD2. The CDR3 is 11 amino acids. Trimming cost V 7 bases and J 5 bases; bases outside gene matches: 0. The CDR3 sequence: CASTGGETQYF. The CDR3 region has the DNA TGTGCCAGCACGGGAGGGGAGACCCAGTACTTC.

The V gene is TRBV19, the J gene TRBJ1-5; TRBD1 aligns across 9 bases. The germline V gene encodes CDR1 LNHDA and CDR2 SQIVND (reference sequence). The ends lost 6 bases at V and 5 bases at J; junction bases unmatched: 5. The CDR3 totals 14 residues. CDR3 in amino acids: CASRWTGVDQPQHF. The CDR3 DNA reads TGTGCCAGTAGGTGGACAGGGGTGGATCAGCCCCAGCATTTT.